Below are 9 T cell receptor beta chains sequenced from a single sample in a study of T cells in localized non-small cell lung cancer. Repertoires were generated with immunoSEQ multiplex PCR, while TCRdb's copy carries only in-frame clones and drops some. The sample shows fewer than 20,000 clones, roughly nine tenths of them seen only once. Specimen: peripheral blood, collected before any cancer treatment. All receptors derive from a woman aged 40-69 years with stage I lung adenocarcinoma.

The chain joins TRBV15 to TRBJ2-6; tentative D call: TRBD1 (6 bases). V was shortened by 3 bases and J by 9 bases, with 18 bases between the two germline ends. The CDR3 contains 16 residues. The germline V gene has CDR1 LNHNV and CDR2 YYDKDF (reference sequence). In DNA form, the CDR3 reads TGTGCCACCAGCAGGGGTGGGACACTTCAAGGCAACGTCCTGACTTTC. Translated: CATSRGGTLQGNVLTF.

This rearrangement joins TRBV7-9 to TRBJ2-1, with 10 bases that match TRBD2. The CDR3 length is 16 residues. From germline, CDR1 is SEHNR and CDR2 FQNEAQ (reference sequence). The ends lost 5 bases at V and 5 bases at J; junction bases unmatched: 9. The CDR3 loop is CASSQSGGAKDNEQFF. DNA of the CDR3: TGTGCCAGCAGCCAGAGCGGGGGGGCCAAGGACAATGAGCAGTTCTTC.

CDR3 in amino acids: CASSLQGDSTNEKLFF. In nucleotides, the CDR3 is TGTGCCAGCTCACTTCAGGGAGATTCAACTAATGAAAAACTGTTTTTT. J is TRBJ1-4 and V is TRBV18; possibly TRBD1 for D (5 bases). The CDR3 has 16 amino acids. The germline V gene has CDR1 KGHSH and CDR2 LQKENI. The germline V and J ends were trimmed by 4 bases and 0 bases, with 12 bases remaining between them.

This chain joins TRBV13 and TRBJ2-3, with D perhaps matching TRBD2 (7 bases). With 5 bases removed from V and 4 bases from J, the gap between germline ends came to 22 bases. The CDR3 consists of 17 residues. Germline CDR1 and CDR2: PRHDT and FYEKMQ (reference sequence). As DNA, the CDR3 is TGTGCCAGCAGCCCTGGGATAGGGGGGGCAAACGCAGATACGCAGTATTTT. It translates to CASSPGIGGANADTQYF.

J is TRBJ2-1 and V is TRBV11-2, with 10 bases matching TRBD2. The CDR3 has 15 residues. J lost 4 bases, V lost 5 bases, and 5 bases had no gene match. Looked up from germline, CDR1 is SGHAT and CDR2 is FQNNGV. CDR3 nucleotide sequence: TGTGCCAGCAGCACGCTAGCGGGGGAGTACAATGAGCAGTTCTTC. It is translated as CASSTLAGEYNEQFF.

The chain is built from TRBV9 and TRBJ1-3; TRBD1 is a possible D gene (5 bases). Trimming stripped 0 bases from V and 4 bases from J, with 11 bases between. CDR1 is SGDLS and CDR2 is YYNGEE in the germline V gene. The CDR3 length is 15 residues. CDR3 bases: TGTGCCAGCAGCGTAGCTGGGACGATCGGAAACACCATATATTTT. It encodes CASSVAGTIGNTIYF.

V and J are TRBV6-1 and TRBJ2-7; tentatively, D is TRBD2 (6 bases). V was pared by 7 bases and J by 4 bases, with 14 bases between. There are 13 residues in the CDR3. Germline V gives CDR1 MNHNS, CDR2 SASEGT. This chain's CDR3 is CASTAGILYEQYF. CDR3 DNA: TGTGCCAGCACGGCGGGAATCCTATACGAGCAGTACTTC.

A single count supports this clone. This chain joins TRBV30 and TRBJ2-7; TRBD1 matches 10 bases. This CDR3 has 14 residues. Trimming at V came to 5 bases and at J to 3 bases, leaving 7 bases not matched to a gene. Germline V gene lookup returns CDR1 GTSNPN and CDR2 SVGIG (reference sequence). CDR3 amino acids: CAWAKRTGGYEQYF. DNA for the CDR3: TGTGCCTGGGCCAAGAGGACAGGGGGCTACGAGCAGTACTTC.

The chain employs TRBV2 and TRBJ1-2; possibly TRBD1 for D (6 bases). The germline gives CDR1 SNHLY, CDR2 FYNNEI. The CDR3 contains 14 residues. V gave up 6 bases and J gave up 6 bases, with 17 bases separating them. CDR3 loop: CASSAGRGANGYTF. CDR3 DNA: TGTGCCAGCAGCGCCGGGAGGGGGGCAAATGGCTACACCTTC.